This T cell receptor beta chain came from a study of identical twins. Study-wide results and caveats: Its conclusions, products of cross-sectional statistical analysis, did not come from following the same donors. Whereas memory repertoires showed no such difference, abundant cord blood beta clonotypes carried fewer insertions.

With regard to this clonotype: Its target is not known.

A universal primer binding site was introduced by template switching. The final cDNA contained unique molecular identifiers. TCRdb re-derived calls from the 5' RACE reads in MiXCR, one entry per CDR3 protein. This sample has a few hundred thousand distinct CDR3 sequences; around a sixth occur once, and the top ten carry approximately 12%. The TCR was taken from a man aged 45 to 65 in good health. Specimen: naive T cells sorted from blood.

This CDR3 is CASRTGQGDQPQHF. In nucleotides, the CDR3 is TGTGCCAGCAGAACAGGACAGGGGGATCAGCCCCAGCATTTT. The V call is TRBV6-1, the J call TRBJ1-5; TRBD1 matches 10 bases. Germline lookup yields CDR1 MNHNS and CDR2 SASEGT. V trimming: 6 bases; J trimming: 5 bases; junction bases outside the gene matches: 4. The CDR3 has 14 residues.